This T cell receptor beta chain appears in the sequencing data of a study of glioma-infiltrating T cells after dendritic cell vaccination. Study background: Dendritic cells derived from monocytes and pulsed with autologous tumor lysate formed the vaccine.

The data were produced by immunoSEQ multiplex PCR, yet TCRdb's version contains in-frame clones alone and is incomplete. The sample has some 60,000 clones, approximately 83% seen once. Broader study findings: No direct clonality-survival link was found; a diverse polyclonal response may matter.

Time point indicated: after dendritic cell vaccination, including at tumor progression/relapse. Selection required adequate fresh-frozen tumor tissue plus more than two years' survival data. Isocitrate dehydrogenase mutation was absent in all glioblastoma patients. Concerning this clone itself: Its antigen is not identified.

The sequencing used blood, collected after dendritic cell vaccination. The TCR sequence derives from a human donor with glioblastoma.

The CDR3 loop reads CASSFYGGKEPQHF. Written as DNA, the CDR3 is TGCGCCAGCAGCTTCTATGGAGGGAAGGAGCCCCAGCATTTT. The chain carries TRBV5-1 and TRBJ1-5; no reliable D call. V was cut by 2 bases and J by 8 bases, with 14 bases left in between. This CDR3 is 14 amino acids long. Germline CDR1 and CDR2: SGHRS and YFSETQ.